This TCR beta chain was retrieved from a study of cytomegalovirus exposure and HLA in healthy donors. Overall study results and limits: Further analysis was carried out later, and it showed several of the most significant clusters appearing linked to common viral pathogens. Cytomegalovirus status was reportedly diagnosed by the classifier with high specificity and sensitivity.

The germline gives CDR1 SGHRS, CDR2 YFSETQ. Unmatched junction bases numbered 5, after V lost 1 base and J lost 1 base. The CDR3 loop spans 17 amino acids. Regarding this clone: Its antigen is unknown.

PCR involved 60 Vbeta and 13 Jbeta primers. Clones were read by immunoSEQ multiplex PCR, and TCRdb kept only the in-frame ones, dropping some. The data show some 180,000 clones, 77% seen once. Sequenced input: PBMCs. V and J are TRBV5-1 and TRBJ2-1; 10 nucleotides line up with TRBD2. This receptor was taken from a woman aged 60 to 75 in good health and CMV-seropositive. CDR3 loop: CASSLRPSGGSYNEQFF. The CDR3 DNA is TGCGCCAGCAGCTTGAGGCCTAGCGGGGGTTCCTACAATGAGCAGTTCTTC.